Listed below are T cell receptor beta chains from one sample, sequenced in a study of read filtering for tumor transcriptome and immune sequencing. From the reads, TCRdb called clonotypes with MiXCR, one entry per CDR3 protein. The sample has around 60,000 distinct CDR3 sequences, nearly 20% seen once. Sequenced: a population of CD138-negative cells sorted from bone marrow. These receptors all come from a donor aged 40 or over with multiple myeloma. Each CDR3 is given with its conserved first and last residue. The order of the fields is J gene, V gene, clone size, D gene, CDR3 protein, CDR3 DNA. A D gene is named only where the DNA matches it firmly. The size field is filled for only some rows; it gives once, few, many or a size class.

J gene: TRBJ2-5; V gene: TRBV6-5; clone size: -; D gene: -; CDR3 protein: CASSYGQARMGETQYF; CDR3 DNA: TGTGCCAGCAGCTACGGACAAGCCCGTATGGGGGAGACCCAGTACTTC
J gene: TRBJ2-5; V gene: TRBV2; clone size: -; D gene: TRBD2; CDR3 protein: CASSAAGLVRKETQYF; CDR3 DNA: TGTGCCAGCAGTGCCGCGGGACTAGTGAGGAAAGAGACCCAGTACTTC
J gene: TRBJ2-1; V gene: TRBV3-1; clone size: many; D gene: TRBD1; CDR3 protein: CASSNWTGGINEQFF; CDR3 DNA: TGTGCCAGCAGCAACTGGACAGGGGGCATCAATGAGCAGTTCTTC
J gene: TRBJ2-1; V gene: TRBV28; clone size: few; D gene: TRBD1; CDR3 protein: CASGTQGAGGNEQFF; CDR3 DNA: TGTGCCAGCGGTACTCAGGGGGCAGGAGGCAATGAGCAGTTCTTC
J gene: TRBJ2-2; V gene: TRBV24-1; clone size: -; D gene: TRBD1; CDR3 protein: CATSDFSRGSGELFF; CDR3 DNA: TGTGCCACCAGTGATTTTAGCAGGGGGTCTGGGGAGCTGTTTTTT
J gene: TRBJ2-5; V gene: TRBV15; clone size: many; D gene: -; CDR3 protein: CATSREAGETQYF; CDR3 DNA: TGTGCCACCAGCAGAGAGGCGGGAGAGACCCAGTACTTC
J gene: TRBJ1-1; V gene: TRBV7-8; clone size: many; D gene: TRBD1; CDR3 protein: CASSVRPGQGREAFF; CDR3 DNA: TGTGCCAGCAGCGTACGCCCGGGACAGGGGAGGGAAGCTTTCTTT
J gene: TRBJ1-1; V gene: TRBV28; clone size: many; D gene: TRBD1; CDR3 protein: CATDERGQGRDTEAFF; CDR3 DNA: TGTGCCACCGACGAGAGAGGACAGGGTCGTGACACTGAAGCTTTCTTT
J gene: TRBJ2-3; V gene: TRBV25-1; clone size: many; D gene: TRBD2; CDR3 protein: CASSEGTSVTDTQYF; CDR3 DNA: TGTGCCAGCAGTGAAGGGACTAGCGTGACAGATACGCAGTATTTT
J gene: TRBJ1-2; V gene: TRBV14; clone size: many; D gene: -; CDR3 protein: CASSPRYAGWKVTANYGYTF; CDR3 DNA: TGTGCCAGCAGCCCTAGGTACGCAGGTTGGAAAGTTACGGCTAACTATGGCTACACCTTC
J gene: TRBJ1-5; V gene: TRBV28; clone size: many; D gene: -; CDR3 protein: CASSLVQGSQPQHF; CDR3 DNA: TGTGCCAGCAGTTTAGTGCAGGGTTCTCAGCCCCAGCATTTT
J gene: TRBJ2-5; V gene: TRBV12-3/TRBV12-4; clone size: -; D gene: TRBD1; CDR3 protein: CASSPGTAWAEETQYF; CDR3 DNA: TGTGCCAGCAGCCCCGGGACAGCCTGGGCCGAAGAGACCCAGTACTTC
J gene: TRBJ2-4; V gene: TRBV6-6; clone size: many; D gene: -; CDR3 protein: CASSFEGFQNIQYF; CDR3 DNA: TGTGCCAGCAGTTTTGAGGGGTTCCAAAACATTCAGTACTTC
J gene: TRBJ2-5; V gene: TRBV18; clone size: -; D gene: -; CDR3 protein: CASSQRGAPQETQYF; CDR3 DNA: TGTGCCAGCTCGCAGAGGGGGGCGCCCCAAGAGACCCAGTACTTC
J gene: TRBJ2-1; V gene: TRBV6-6; clone size: many; D gene: -; CDR3 protein: CASSYLASSYNEQFF; CDR3 DNA: TGTGCCAGCAGTTACTTGGCTTCCTCCTACAATGAGCAGTTCTTC
J gene: TRBJ2-2; V gene: TRBV7-9; clone size: many; D gene: -; CDR3 protein: CASSLEAELFF; CDR3 DNA: TGTGCCAGCAGCTTAGAGGCGGAGCTGTTTTTT
J gene: TRBJ2-1; V gene: TRBV9; clone size: many; D gene: -; CDR3 protein: CASSEDDRYPPSSEQFF; CDR3 DNA: TGTGCCAGCAGCGAAGATGACAGGTACCCCCCTTCGTCGGAGCAGTTCTTC
J gene: TRBJ2-3; V gene: TRBV5-1; clone size: -; D gene: TRBD2; CDR3 protein: CASSPSRGSGGPNTDTQYF; CDR3 DNA: TGCGCCAGCAGCCCCTCCCGGGGTAGCGGGGGCCCCAACACAGATACGCAGTATTTT
J gene: TRBJ2-3; V gene: TRBV19; clone size: many; D gene: TRBD2; CDR3 protein: CASRYSGTSVTDTQYF; CDR3 DNA: TGTGCCAGCCGATACTCCGGGACTAGCGTTACAGATACGCAGTATTTT
J gene: TRBJ1-2; V gene: TRBV12-3/TRBV12-4; clone size: many; D gene: TRBD1; CDR3 protein: CASRDLNRGYSYGYTF; CDR3 DNA: TGTGCCAGCAGAGACTTAAACAGGGGCTATTCCTATGGCTACACCTTC
J gene: TRBJ1-1; V gene: TRBV19; clone size: many; D gene: -; CDR3 protein: CASTPTSLIGQEAFF; CDR3 DNA: TGTGCCAGTACTCCGACGAGTCTAATCGGCCAGGAAGCTTTCTTT
J gene: TRBJ1-2; V gene: TRBV4-1; clone size: many; D gene: -; CDR3 protein: CASSQAGVGYGYTF; CDR3 DNA: TGCGCCAGCAGCCAAGCAGGGGTGGGCTATGGCTACACCTTC
J gene: TRBJ1-6; V gene: TRBV10-3; clone size: many; D gene: -; CDR3 protein: CAISESRDPPSLHF; CDR3 DNA: TGTGCCATCAGTGAGTCGAGGGACCCGCCTAGCCTCCACTTT
J gene: TRBJ2-7; V gene: TRBV7-2; clone size: -; D gene: TRBD1; CDR3 protein: CASSFGQAQTYEQYF; CDR3 DNA: TGTGCCAGCAGCTTTGGACAGGCCCAGACCTACGAGCAGTACTTC
J gene: TRBJ2-5; V gene: TRBV5-1; clone size: -; D gene: TRBD2; CDR3 protein: CASSPAGGSETQYF; CDR3 DNA: TGCGCCAGCAGCCCGGCGGGGGGGTCGGAGACCCAGTACTTC
J gene: TRBJ2-3; V gene: TRBV29-1; clone size: many; D gene: TRBD1; CDR3 protein: CSVERDRGFDTQYF; CDR3 DNA: TGCAGCGTTGAAAGGGACAGGGGGTTTGATACGCAGTATTTT
J gene: TRBJ1-1; V gene: TRBV27; clone size: -; D gene: -; CDR3 protein: CASSSTPQGRTEAFF; CDR3 DNA: TGTGCCAGCAGTTCCACTCCCCAGGGGAGGACTGAAGCTTTCTTT
J gene: TRBJ2-1; V gene: TRBV5-1; clone size: few; D gene: -; CDR3 protein: CASALMGGNEQFF; CDR3 DNA: TGCGCCAGCGCTTTGATGGGGGGCAATGAGCAGTTCTTC
J gene: TRBJ2-3; V gene: TRBV5-6; clone size: -; D gene: -; CDR3 protein: CASSSRVGSQYF; CDR3 DNA: TGTGCCAGCAGCTCCAGGGTTGGGTCGCAGTATTTT
J gene: TRBJ2-7; V gene: TRBV18; clone size: many; D gene: -; CDR3 protein: CASSPRRTSYEQYF; CDR3 DNA: TGTGCCAGCTCACCACGCCGGACTTCCTACGAGCAGTACTTC
J gene: TRBJ2-5; V gene: TRBV5-1; clone size: many; D gene: TRBD1; CDR3 protein: CASSNGQGRGETQYF; CDR3 DNA: TGCGCCAGCAGCAACGGACAGGGGAGAGGGGAGACCCAGTACTTC
J gene: TRBJ2-5; V gene: TRBV11-2; clone size: many; D gene: TRBD2; CDR3 protein: CASSPGGIQETQYF; CDR3 DNA: TGTGCCAGCAGCCCGGGGGGGATTCAAGAGACCCAGTACTTC
J gene: TRBJ1-2; V gene: TRBV19; clone size: -; D gene: -; CDR3 protein: CASTFQGSYGYTF; CDR3 DNA: TGTGCCAGTACCTTTCAGGGAAGTTATGGCTACACCTTC
J gene: TRBJ2-3; V gene: TRBV6-2/TRBV6-3; clone size: few; D gene: -; CDR3 protein: CASSYWAASQYF; CDR3 DNA: TGTGCCAGCAGTTACTGGGCGGCCTCGCAGTATTTT
J gene: TRBJ1-4; V gene: TRBV6-1; clone size: many; D gene: -; CDR3 protein: CASRTSQGEKLFF; CDR3 DNA: TGTGCCAGCAGGACTTCACAAGGGGAAAAACTGTTTTTT
J gene: TRBJ2-1; V gene: TRBV18; clone size: many; D gene: -; CDR3 protein: CASSPSVEQFF; CDR3 DNA: TGTGCCAGCTCACCCTCCGTCGAGCAGTTCTTC
J gene: TRBJ2-1; V gene: TRBV6-5; clone size: many; D gene: TRBD2; CDR3 protein: CASSFSGLVSSEQFF; CDR3 DNA: TGTGCCAGCAGTTTTTCAGGACTAGTCTCGAGTGAGCAGTTCTTC
J gene: TRBJ2-5; V gene: TRBV23-1; clone size: many; D gene: -; CDR3 protein: CASSQWERLGLRETQYF; CDR3 DNA: TGCGCCAGCAGTCAATGGGAAAGGTTGGGTCTTAGGGAGACCCAGTACTTC
J gene: TRBJ1-1; V gene: TRBV27; clone size: many; D gene: TRBD1; CDR3 protein: CASSFGQGRSRNTEAFF; CDR3 DNA: TGTGCCAGCAGTTTTGGACAGGGGAGAAGTAGGAACACTGAAGCTTTCTTT
J gene: TRBJ2-2; V gene: TRBV27; clone size: many; D gene: -; CDR3 protein: CASSRANTGELFF; CDR3 DNA: TGTGCCAGCAGCCGGGCGAACACCGGGGAGCTGTTTTTT
J gene: TRBJ2-3; V gene: TRBV7-9; clone size: -; D gene: TRBD2; CDR3 protein: CASTSLAGAGDTQYF; CDR3 DNA: TGTGCCAGCACAAGTCTAGCGGGAGCAGGAGATACGCAGTATTTT
J gene: TRBJ2-5; V gene: TRBV7-9; clone size: -; D gene: -; CDR3 protein: CTSSLFTAGTQYF; CDR3 DNA: TGTACCAGCAGCTTATTTACGGCTGGGACCCAGTACTTC
J gene: TRBJ2-3; V gene: TRBV20-1; clone size: many; D gene: TRBD1; CDR3 protein: CSVRDMGAGGFPAQYF; CDR3 DNA: TGCAGTGTTAGAGATATGGGGGCAGGGGGCTTTCCAGCGCAGTATTTT
J gene: TRBJ1-1; V gene: TRBV29-1; clone size: many; D gene: -; CDR3 protein: CSAHREFPTNTEAFF; CDR3 DNA: TGCAGCGCCCACAGGGAATTTCCGACGAACACTGAAGCTTTCTTT
J gene: TRBJ1-1; V gene: TRBV7-6; clone size: -; D gene: -; CDR3 protein: CASSLVGGGTEAFF; CDR3 DNA: TGTGCCAGCAGCTTAGTAGGTGGGGGAACTGAAGCTTTCTTT
J gene: TRBJ2-5; V gene: TRBV10-3; clone size: -; D gene: -; CDR3 protein: CAISDRGGQETQYF; CDR3 DNA: TGTGCCATCAGCGACAGGGGAGGGCAAGAGACCCAGTACTTC
J gene: TRBJ2-3; V gene: TRBV4-2; clone size: many; D gene: -; CDR3 protein: CASSQWQGDTQYF; CDR3 DNA: TGTGCCAGCAGCCAATGGCAGGGAGATACGCAGTATTTT
J gene: TRBJ1-2; V gene: TRBV21-1; clone size: many; D gene: -; CDR3 protein: CASSGGREVNPYGYTF; CDR3 DNA: TGTGCCAGCAGCGGGGGCCGGGAAGTCAATCCCTATGGCTACACCTTC
J gene: TRBJ2-2; V gene: TRBV20-1; clone size: many; D gene: TRBD2; CDR3 protein: CSASSTSGRTGELFF; CDR3 DNA: TGCAGTGCTAGTTCAACTAGCGGGAGAACCGGGGAGCTGTTTTTT
J gene: TRBJ2-1; V gene: TRBV29-1; clone size: many; D gene: -; CDR3 protein: CSVETGVRDEQFF; CDR3 DNA: TGCAGCGTTGAGACGGGAGTACGCGATGAGCAGTTCTTC
J gene: TRBJ2-7; V gene: TRBV7-8; clone size: -; D gene: -; CDR3 protein: CASSLMLSYEQYF; CDR3 DNA: TGTGCCAGCAGCTTAATGCTATCCTACGAGCAGTACTTC
J gene: TRBJ2-5; V gene: TRBV3-1; clone size: many; D gene: TRBD2; CDR3 protein: CASSQEVASGRASETQYF; CDR3 DNA: TGTGCCAGCAGCCAAGAAGTAGCTAGCGGGAGGGCCTCAGAGACCCAGTACTTC